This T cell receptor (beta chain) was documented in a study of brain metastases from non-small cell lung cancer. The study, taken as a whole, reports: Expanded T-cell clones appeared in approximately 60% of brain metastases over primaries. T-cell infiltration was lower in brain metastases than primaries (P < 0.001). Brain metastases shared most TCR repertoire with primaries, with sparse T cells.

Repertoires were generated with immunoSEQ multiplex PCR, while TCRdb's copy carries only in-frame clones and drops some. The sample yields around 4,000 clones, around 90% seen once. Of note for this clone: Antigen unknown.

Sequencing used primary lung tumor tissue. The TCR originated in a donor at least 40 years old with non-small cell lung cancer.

CDR3 sequence reads: CASSQDMISYNEQFF. CDR3 bases: TGTGCCAGCAGCCAAGACATGATCTCCTACAATGAGCAGTTCTTC. The chain combines TRBV7-8 with TRBJ2-1; D unclear. The V end was cut by 5 bases, the J end by 0 bases, with 11 bases between. Germline V lookup: CDR1 SGHVS, CDR2 FQNEAQ. This CDR3 has 15 residues.